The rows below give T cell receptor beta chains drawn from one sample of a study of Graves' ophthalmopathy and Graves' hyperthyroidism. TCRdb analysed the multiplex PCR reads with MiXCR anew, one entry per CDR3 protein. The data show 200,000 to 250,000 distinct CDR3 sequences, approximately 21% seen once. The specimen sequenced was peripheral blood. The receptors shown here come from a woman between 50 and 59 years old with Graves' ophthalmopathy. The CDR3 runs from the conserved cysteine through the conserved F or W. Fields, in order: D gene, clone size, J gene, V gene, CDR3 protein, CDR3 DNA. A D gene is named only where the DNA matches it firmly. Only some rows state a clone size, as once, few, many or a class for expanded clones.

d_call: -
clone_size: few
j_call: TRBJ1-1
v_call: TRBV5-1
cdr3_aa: CASSLSSGNTEAFF
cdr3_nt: TGCGCCAGCAGCTTGAGCTCCGGGAACACTGAAGCTTTCTTT

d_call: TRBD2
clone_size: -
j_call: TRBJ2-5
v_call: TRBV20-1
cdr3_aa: CSARLLAGGPETQYF
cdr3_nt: TGCAGTGCTAGACTTCTAGCGGGAGGGCCAGAGACCCAGTACTTC

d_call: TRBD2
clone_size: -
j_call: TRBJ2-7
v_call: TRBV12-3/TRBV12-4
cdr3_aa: CASSPSGSQYEQYF
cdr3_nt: TGTGCCAGCAGCCCCAGCGGGAGCCAATACGAGCAGTACTTC

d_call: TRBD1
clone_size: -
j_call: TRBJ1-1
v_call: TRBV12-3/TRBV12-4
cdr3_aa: CASSLSGTGGTLTEAFF
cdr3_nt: TGTGCCAGCAGTTTGTCCGGGACAGGGGGTACCTTAACTGAAGCTTTCTTT

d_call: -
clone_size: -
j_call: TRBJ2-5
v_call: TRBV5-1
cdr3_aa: CASDRGEGTQYF
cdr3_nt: TGCGCCAGCGATAGGGGTGAAGGGACCCAGTACTTC

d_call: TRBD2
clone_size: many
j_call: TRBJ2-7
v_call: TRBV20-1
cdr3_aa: CSARVSGRAFPQNEQYF
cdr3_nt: TGCAGTGCTAGAGTTAGTGGGAGGGCCTTCCCCCAGAACGAGCAGTACTTC

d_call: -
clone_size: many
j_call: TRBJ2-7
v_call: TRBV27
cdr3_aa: CASSLNRATYEQYF
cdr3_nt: TGTGCCAGCAGTTTAAACAGGGCCACCTACGAGCAGTACTTC

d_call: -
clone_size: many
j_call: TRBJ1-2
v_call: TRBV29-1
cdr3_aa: CSVDTGIGGGYTF
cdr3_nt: TGCAGCGTTGATACAGGGATTGGGGGCGGCTACACCTTC

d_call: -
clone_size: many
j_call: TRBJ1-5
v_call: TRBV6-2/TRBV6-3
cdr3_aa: CASSYEVFPMNQPQHF
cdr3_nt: TGTGCCAGCAGTTACGAGGTGTTCCCTATGAATCAGCCCCAGCATTTT

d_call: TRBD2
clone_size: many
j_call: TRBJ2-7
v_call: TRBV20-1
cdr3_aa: CSAPTGTSGPLQYF
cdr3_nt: TGCAGTGCTCCGACCGGGACTAGCGGACCTTTGCAGTACTTC

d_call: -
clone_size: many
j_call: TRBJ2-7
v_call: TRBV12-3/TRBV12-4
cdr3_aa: CASRHQTGRVQYF
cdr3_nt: TGTGCCAGCAGACATCAGACAGGTCGGGTGCAGTACTTC

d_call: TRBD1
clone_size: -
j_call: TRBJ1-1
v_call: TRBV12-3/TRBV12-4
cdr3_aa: CSSSIRTGVGGTEAFF
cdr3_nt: TGTTCTAGCAGTATAAGGACAGGGGTTGGTGGCACTGAAGCTTTCTTT

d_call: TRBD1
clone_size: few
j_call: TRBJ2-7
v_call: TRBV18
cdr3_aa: CASSPTGQGRGEQYF
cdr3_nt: TGTGCCAGCTCACCGACGGGACAGGGGCGCGGCGAGCAGTACTTC

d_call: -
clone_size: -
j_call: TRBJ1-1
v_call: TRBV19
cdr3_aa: CASSYLGSEAFF
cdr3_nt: TGTGCCAGTAGTTACTTGGGATCTGAAGCTTTCTTT

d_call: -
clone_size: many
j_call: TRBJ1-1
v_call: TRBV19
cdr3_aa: CASSFQMNTEAFF
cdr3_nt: TGTGCCAGTAGTTTTCAGATGAACACTGAAGCTTTCTTT

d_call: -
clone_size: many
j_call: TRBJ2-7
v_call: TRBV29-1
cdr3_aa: CSVDSLRFYEQYF
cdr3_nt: TGCAGCGTTGATTCCCTTCGGTTCTACGAGCAGTACTTC

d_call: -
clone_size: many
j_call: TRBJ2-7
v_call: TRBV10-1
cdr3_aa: CASSESPRANEQYF
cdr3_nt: TGCGCCAGCAGTGAGTCGCCAAGGGCTAACGAGCAGTACTTC

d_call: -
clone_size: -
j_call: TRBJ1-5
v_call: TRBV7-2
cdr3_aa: CASSLDRVAQPQHF
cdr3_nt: TGTGCCAGCAGCTTAGATCGGGTTGCTCAGCCCCAGCATTTT

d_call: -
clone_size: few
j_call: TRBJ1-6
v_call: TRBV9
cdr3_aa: CASSVQGSYNSPLHF
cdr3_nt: TGTGCCAGCAGCGTACAGGGGTCCTATAATTCACCCCTCCACTTT

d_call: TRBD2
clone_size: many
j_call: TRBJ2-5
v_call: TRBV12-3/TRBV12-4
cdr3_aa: CASSANLAGQETQYF
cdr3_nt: TGTGCCAGCAGTGCCAACCTAGCGGGCCAAGAGACCCAGTACTTC

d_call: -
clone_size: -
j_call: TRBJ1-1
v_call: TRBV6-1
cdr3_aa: CASRKEPMNTEAFF
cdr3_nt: TGTGCCAGCAGAAAGGAACCGATGAACACTGAAGCTTTCTTT

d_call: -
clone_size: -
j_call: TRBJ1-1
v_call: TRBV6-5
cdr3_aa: CAISYHTEASF
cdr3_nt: TGTGCCATCAGTTACCACACTGAAGCTTCCTTT

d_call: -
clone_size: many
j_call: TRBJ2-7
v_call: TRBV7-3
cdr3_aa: CASSSLPGSEQYF
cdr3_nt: TGTGCCAGCAGCTCCCTCCCGGGGTCCGAGCAGTACTTC

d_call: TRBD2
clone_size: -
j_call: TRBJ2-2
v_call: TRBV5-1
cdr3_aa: CASRPRRASGGYTGELFF
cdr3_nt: TGCGCCAGCAGACCCCGAAGGGCGAGCGGGGGATACACCGGGGAGCTGTTTTTT

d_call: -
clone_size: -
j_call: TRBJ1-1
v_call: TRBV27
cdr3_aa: CASSFYLNTEAFF
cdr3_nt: TGTGCCAGCAGTTTTTACCTGAACACTGAAGCTTTCTTT

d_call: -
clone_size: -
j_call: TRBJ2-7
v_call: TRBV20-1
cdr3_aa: CSARDSVRGGAYEQYF
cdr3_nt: TGCAGTGCTAGGGACTCCGTGAGGGGGGGGGCCTACGAGCAGTACTTC

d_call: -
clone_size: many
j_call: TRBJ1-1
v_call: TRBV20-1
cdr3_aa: CSPGTFSMNTEAFF
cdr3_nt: TGCAGCCCCGGGACATTCTCCATGAACACTGAAGCTTTCTTT

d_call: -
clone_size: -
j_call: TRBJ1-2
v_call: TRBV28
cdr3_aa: CASSSVGTYGYTF
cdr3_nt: TGTGCCAGCAGTTCTGTCGGCACCTATGGCTACACCTTC

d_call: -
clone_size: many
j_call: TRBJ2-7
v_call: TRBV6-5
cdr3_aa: CASSINTYEQYF
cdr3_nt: TGTGCCAGCAGTATCAATACCTACGAGCAGTACTTC

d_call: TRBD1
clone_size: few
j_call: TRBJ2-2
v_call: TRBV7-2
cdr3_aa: CASSIDRVGELFF
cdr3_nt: TGTGCCAGCAGCATAGACAGGGTTGGGGAGCTGTTTTTT

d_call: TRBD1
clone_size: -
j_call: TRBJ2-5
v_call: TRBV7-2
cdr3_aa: CASSLGTGVGETQYF
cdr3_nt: TGTGCCAGCAGCTTAGGTACAGGGGTAGGGGAGACCCAGTACTTC

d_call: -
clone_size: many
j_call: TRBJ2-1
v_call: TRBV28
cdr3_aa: CASSSLAEGGNEQFF
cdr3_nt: TGTGCCAGCAGTTCTTTAGCGGAAGGGGGCAATGAGCAGTTCTTC

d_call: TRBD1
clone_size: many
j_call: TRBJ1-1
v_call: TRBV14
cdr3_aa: CASSQEYRGNTEAFF
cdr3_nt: TGTGCCAGCAGCCAAGAATACAGGGGAAACACTGAAGCTTTCTTT

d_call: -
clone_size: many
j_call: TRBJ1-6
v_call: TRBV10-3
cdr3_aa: CAISEWQDNSPLHF
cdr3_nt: TGTGCCATCAGTGAGTGGCAGGATAATTCACCCCTCCACTTT

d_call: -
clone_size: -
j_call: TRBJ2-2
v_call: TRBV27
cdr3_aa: CASSHPMTGGATGELSF
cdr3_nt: TGTGCCAGCAGTCACCCCATGACGGGGGGCGCTACCGGGGAGCTGTCTTTT

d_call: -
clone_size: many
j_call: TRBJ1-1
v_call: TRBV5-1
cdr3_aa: CASSPGTITEAFF
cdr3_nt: TGCGCCAGCAGCCCAGGGACGATCACTGAAGCTTTCTTT

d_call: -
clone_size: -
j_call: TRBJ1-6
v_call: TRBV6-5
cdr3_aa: CASSYTSENSPLHF
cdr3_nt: TGTGCCAGCAGTTACACATCCGAAAATTCACCCCTCCACTTT

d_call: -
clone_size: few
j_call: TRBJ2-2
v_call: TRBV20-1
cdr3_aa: CSARADFGGTANTGELFF
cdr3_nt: TGCAGTGCTAGAGCCGATTTTGGAGGGACGGCGAACACCGGGGAGCTGTTTTTT

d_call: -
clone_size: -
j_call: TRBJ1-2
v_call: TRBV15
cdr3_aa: CATSREGRGIYGYTF
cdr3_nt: TGTGCCACCAGCAGAGAGGGACGGGGAATCTATGGCTACACCTTC

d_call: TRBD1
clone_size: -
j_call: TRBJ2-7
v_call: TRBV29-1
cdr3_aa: CSVEPGQGTYEQYF
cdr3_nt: TGCAGCGTAGAACCGGGACAGGGTACCTACGAGCAGTACTTC

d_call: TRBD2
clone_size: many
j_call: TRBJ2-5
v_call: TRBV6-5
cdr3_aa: CASSSTSGDLQETQYF
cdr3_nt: TGTGCCAGCAGTTCAACTAGCGGGGACCTCCAAGAGACCCAGTACTTC

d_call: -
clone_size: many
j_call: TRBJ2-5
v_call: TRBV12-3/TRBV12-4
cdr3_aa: CASNLARSGTQYF
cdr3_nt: TGTGCCAGCAATTTAGCTAGATCGGGGACCCAGTACTTC

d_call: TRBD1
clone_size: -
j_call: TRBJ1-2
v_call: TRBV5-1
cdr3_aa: CASSLETGRDVGYTF
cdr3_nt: TGCGCCAGCAGCTTGGAGACAGGGCGGGATGTTGGCTACACCTTC